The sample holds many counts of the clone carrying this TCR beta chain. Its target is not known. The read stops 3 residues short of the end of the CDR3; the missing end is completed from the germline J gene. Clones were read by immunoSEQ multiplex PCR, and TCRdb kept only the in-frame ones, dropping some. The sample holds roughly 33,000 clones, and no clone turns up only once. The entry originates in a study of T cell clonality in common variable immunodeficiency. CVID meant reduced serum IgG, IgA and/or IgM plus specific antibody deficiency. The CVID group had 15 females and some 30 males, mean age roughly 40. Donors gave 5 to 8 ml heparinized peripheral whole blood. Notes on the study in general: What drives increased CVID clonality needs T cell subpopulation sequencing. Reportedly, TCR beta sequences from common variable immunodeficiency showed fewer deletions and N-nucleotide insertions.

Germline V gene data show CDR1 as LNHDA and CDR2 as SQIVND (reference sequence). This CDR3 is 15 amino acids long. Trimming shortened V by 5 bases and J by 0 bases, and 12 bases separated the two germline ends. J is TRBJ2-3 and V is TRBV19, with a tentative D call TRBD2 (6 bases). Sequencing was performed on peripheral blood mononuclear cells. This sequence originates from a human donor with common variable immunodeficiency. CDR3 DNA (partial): TGTGCCAGTAGTCCGGAGGGCAGCAGCACAGATACG. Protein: CASSPEGSSTDT. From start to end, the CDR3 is CASSPEGSSTDTQYF.